This entry features one T cell receptor beta chain sequence. CDR3 size: 16 residues. V lost 0 bases, J lost 4 bases, and 9 bases stayed unmatched. Germline values: CDR1 SGHAT, CDR2 FQNNGV. In the authors' methods: From reference gene primer amplification, estimates of nucleated cell counts were derived. Produced via immunoSEQ multiplex PCR; TCRdb's table is partial and in-frame only. The DNA was the basis for D and trimming; V, J and clone size are from that table. The sample includes 150,000 to 200,000 clones, about 80% seen only once; the top ten take roughly 20%. This entry belongs to a study of blood T cell repertoires in COVID-19. Study at large: Samples representing acute and convalescent COVID-19 were sourced from the United States, Italy and Spain. PBMCs, B-cell-depleted T cells, or T cells provided the cDNA or gDNA that made up the material.

The sequence was obtained from a woman of 80 years or more with acute or convalescent COVID-19. The sequenced sample consisted of peripheral blood. This chain uses TRBV11-2 with TRBJ2-7, with TRBD2 matching over 7 bases. The CDR3 region is CASSLEVRLAVYEQYF. The CDR3 DNA is TGTGCCAGCAGCTTAGAAGTGCGTCTAGCGGTATACGAGCAGTACTTC.